This is a list of T cell receptor beta chains from one sample in a study of beta chain features in type 1 diabetes. Assay used: immunoSEQ multiplex PCR; TCRdb lists only in-frame clones, some missing. Of 140,000 or so clones listed, around a tenth were seen once; the top ten hold roughly 0.69%. Sequencing was done on a sample of central memory CD4+ T cells from blood. The receptors derive from a young man in good health. CDR3s leave out the opening cysteine and the closing phenylalanine or tryptophan. D genes are given only for firm matches.

TRBV2 | . | ASSVDGTSYEQY
TRBV10-3 | TRBD1 | AISDRGGTNEKLF
TRBV5-1 | TRBD2 | ASSYLAGGTDTQY
TRBV5-1 | . | ASSWGQGGWY
TRBV18 | . | ASSPPGLATNEKLF
TRBV5-4 | . | ASSASSVEETQY
TRBV21-1 | . | ASSKSRVLNGYT
TRBV7-2 | . | ASSSALHTEAF
TRBV7-2 | . | ASSSTNMANYGYT
TRBV4-3 | . | ASSQEIPPGFTRSGANVLT
TRBV9 | . | ASSVGDRNSPLH
TRBV9 | TRBD1 | ASTGTGGETQY
TRBV4-1 | . | ASSGWRGRSSYNEQF
TRBV7-9 | TRBD1 | ASSLTGGGSLSEQY
TRBV7-3 | TRBD1 | ASSSSGDRGLNEQF
TRBV6-6 | . | ASSSPNEKLF
TRBV30 | TRBD1 | AWSSTGVLHEQN
TRBV7-2 | . | ASSLGGFPYEQY
TRBV28 | TRBD1 | ASSPGTGTGELF
TRBV9 | . | ASSSLGYTEAF
TRBV29-1 | TRBD2 | SVDGGGLAAQY
TRBV7-6 | . | ASSADRFGQPQH
TRBV7-9 | TRBD2 | ASRTGRGGAEETQY
TRBV10-1 | . | ASSESTGSDTQY
TRBV10-1 | . | ASSETVHNEQF
TRBV30 | TRBD1 | AWSVISGGGETQY
TRBV23-1 | . | ASSPTEPLMKNCF
TRBV7-3 | . | ASSTLRAGDEQF
TRBV7-6 | . | ASSPSRDTQY
TRBV4-1 | . | ASSQGFSMTQY
TRBV19 | . | ASSIETARYGYT
TRBV7-2 | . | ASSPVGPGQPQH
TRBV11-3 | . | ASSLHLESSYNEQF
TRBV6-5 | TRBD1 | ASSGSSTGDYGYT
TRBV6-6 | TRBD1 | ASSPSTGNYGYT
TRBV5-4 | TRBD1 | ASSLAGTGGLAGYT
TRBV30 | TRBD1 | AWNRDSGTYNSPLH
TRBV2 | TRBD1 | ASSEDGQVSNQPQH
TRBV27 | . | ASSRQVGGIRDNQPQH
TRBV18 | TRBD1 | ASSSQTGGNAPEQY
TRBV19 | TRBD1 | ASSISGQGVAKNIQY